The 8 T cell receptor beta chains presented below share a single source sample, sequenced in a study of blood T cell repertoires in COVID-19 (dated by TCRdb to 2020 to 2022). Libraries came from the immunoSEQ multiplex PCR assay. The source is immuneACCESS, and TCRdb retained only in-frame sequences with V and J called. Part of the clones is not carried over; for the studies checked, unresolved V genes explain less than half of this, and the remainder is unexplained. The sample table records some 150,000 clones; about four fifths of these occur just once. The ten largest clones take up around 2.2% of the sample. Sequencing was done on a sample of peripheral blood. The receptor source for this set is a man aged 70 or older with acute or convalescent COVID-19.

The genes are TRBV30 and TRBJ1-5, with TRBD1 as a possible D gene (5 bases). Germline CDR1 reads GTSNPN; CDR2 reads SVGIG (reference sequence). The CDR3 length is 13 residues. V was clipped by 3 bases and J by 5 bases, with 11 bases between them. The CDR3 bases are TGTGCCTGGAGACAGGTCGACGATCAGCCCCAGCATTTT. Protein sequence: CAWRQVDDQPQHF.

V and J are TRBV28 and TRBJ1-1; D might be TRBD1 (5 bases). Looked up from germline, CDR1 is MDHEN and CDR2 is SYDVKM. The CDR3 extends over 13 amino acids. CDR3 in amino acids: CRSRGPVNTEAFF. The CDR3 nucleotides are TGTCGAAGTAGGGGTCCGGTGAACACTGAAGCTTTCTTT.

The chain's CDR3 is CASSYTLGHEKLFF. CDR3 bases: TGTGCCAGCAGTTATACCCTTGGCCATGAAAAACTGTTTTTT. V and J are TRBV27 and TRBJ1-4; D unresolved. CDR1 is MNHEY, CDR2 SMNVEV, per germline (reference sequence). The CDR3 consists of 14 residues. V was cut by 4 bases and J by 6 bases, with 12 bases left in between. The complete variable domain, with remaining parts taken from reference TRBV27 and TRBJ1-4, reads EAQVTQNPRYLITVTGKKLTVTCSQNMNHEYMSWYRQDPGLGLRQIYYSMNVEVTDKGDVPEGYKVSRKEKRNFPLILESPSPNQTSLYFCASSYTLGHEKLFFGSGTQLSVL.

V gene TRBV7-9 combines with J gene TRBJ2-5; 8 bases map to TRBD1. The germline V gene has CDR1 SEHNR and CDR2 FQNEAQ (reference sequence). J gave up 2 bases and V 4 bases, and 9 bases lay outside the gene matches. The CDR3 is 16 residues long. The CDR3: CASSSTWTGRQETQYF. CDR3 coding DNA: TGTGCCAGCAGCTCCACCTGGACAGGGAGGCAAGAGACCCAGTACTTC.

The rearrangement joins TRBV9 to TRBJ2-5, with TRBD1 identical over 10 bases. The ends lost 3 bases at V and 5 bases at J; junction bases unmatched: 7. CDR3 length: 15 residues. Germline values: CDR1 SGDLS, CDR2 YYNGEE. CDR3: CASSGSGQGPETQYF. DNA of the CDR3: TGTGCCAGCAGCGGATCGGGACAGGGGCCGGAGACCCAGTACTTC.

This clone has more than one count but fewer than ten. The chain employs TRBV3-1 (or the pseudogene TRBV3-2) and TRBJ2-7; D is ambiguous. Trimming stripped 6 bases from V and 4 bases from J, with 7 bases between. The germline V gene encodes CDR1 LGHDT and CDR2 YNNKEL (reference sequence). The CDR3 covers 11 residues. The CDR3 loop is CASSGQYEQYF. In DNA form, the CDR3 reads TGTGCCAGCAGTGGTCAGTACGAGCAGTACTTC.

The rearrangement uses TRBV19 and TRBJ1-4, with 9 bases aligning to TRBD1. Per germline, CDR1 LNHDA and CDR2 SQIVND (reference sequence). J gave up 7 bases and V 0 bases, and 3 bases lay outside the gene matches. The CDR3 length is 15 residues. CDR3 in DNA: TGTGCCAGTAGTATAGATCGGACAGGGGTTGAAAAACTGTTTTTT. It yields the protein CASSIDRTGVEKLFF.

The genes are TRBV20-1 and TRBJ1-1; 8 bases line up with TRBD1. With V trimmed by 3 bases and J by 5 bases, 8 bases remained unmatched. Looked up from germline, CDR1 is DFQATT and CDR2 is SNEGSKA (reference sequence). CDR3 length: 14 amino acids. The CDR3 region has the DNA TGCAGTGCTAGTCAGGGGGCGACGGGGACTGAAGCTTTCTTT. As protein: CSASQGATGTEAFF.